One sample yielded the 32 T cell receptor beta chains listed below, sequenced in a study of T cells in Graves' hyperthyroidism and ophthalmopathy. Using RNA transcripts as the source, TCR beta CDR3 regions were amplified. Primed by the HTBI set, a first-round RT-PCR was run on the TCR CDR3. TCRdb re-called the multiplex PCR reads through MiXCR, storing one row per CDR3 protein. This sample has over 700,000 distinct CDR3 sequences, with 38% found just once. Material for sequencing was blood. These receptor sequences come from a man between 18 and 29 years old with Graves' hyperthyroidism.

A few counts support this clonotype. V and J are TRBV6-5 and TRBJ1-6; D is ambiguous. The CDR3 sequence is 13 residues long. Deletions cut 2 bases from V and 10 bases from J, with 9 bases between. The germline gives CDR1 MNHEY, CDR2 SVGAGI. As DNA, the CDR3 is TGTGCCAGCAGTTACCGGTCGGGCTCACCCCTCCACTTT. Its protein product is CASSYRSGSPLHF.

Worth noting for this clonotype: Its ends do not fully match the called genes, so a read error is possible. This chain uses TRBV6-5 with TRBJ1-6; 9 bases agree with TRBD1. This CDR3 contains 18 residues. Germline V lookup: CDR1 MNHEY, CDR2 SVGAGI. In DNA, the CDR3 is TGTGCCATCAGTTACTCCGACAGGGGGGCAAGTAGCAATTCACCCCTCCACTTT. Its protein product is CAISYSDRGASSNSPLHF.

The V gene is TRBV7-9, the J gene TRBJ2-7; D ambiguous. Germline V lookup: CDR1 SEHNR, CDR2 FQNEAQ (reference sequence). The CDR3 spans 12 residues. Deletions cut 7 bases from V and 2 bases from J, with 9 bases between. The CDR3 reads CASTPSPYEQYF. The CDR3 DNA sequence: TGTGCCAGCACGCCCTCACCCTACGAGCAGTACTTC.

This rearrangement joins TRBV7-2 to TRBJ2-7, with 9 bases identical to TRBD2. The germline gives CDR1 SGHTA, CDR2 FQGNSA. The CDR3 is 15 residues long. Trimming cost V 5 bases and J 4 bases; bases outside gene matches: 9. Here the CDR3 DNA reads TGTGCCAGCAGCCCCGCCGTGCTAGCGGGATACGAGCAGTACTTC. It codes for CASSPAVLAGYEQYF.

At least ten counts were recorded for this clonotype. V usage is TRBV10-3 and J usage is TRBJ1-6; D not resolved. The length of the CDR3 is 16 residues. The V and J ends lost 2 bases and 10 bases respectively, with 18 bases between them. Germline CDR1 ENHRY, CDR2 SYGVKD. CDR3 sequence reads: CAISERAPRTLSPLHF. CDR3 nucleotides: TGTGCCATCAGTGAGCGGGCTCCGCGGACCTTATCACCCCTCCACTTT.

This chain joins TRBV29-1 and TRBJ2-7; tentatively, D is TRBD1 (6 bases). In germline, CDR1 is SQVTM, CDR2 ANQGSEA. V lost 8 bases to trimming and J lost 0 bases, with 11 bases between them. This CDR3 has 12 amino acids. The DNA for the CDR3 is TGCAGCACCGACAGGAGCTCCTACGAGCAGTACTTC. Translated, it gives CSTDRSSYEQYF.

This rearrangement joins TRBV4-2 to TRBJ1-5; no reliable D call. Per germline, CDR1 LGHNA and CDR2 YNFKEQ. CDR3 length: 14 residues. Deletions cut 5 bases from V and 5 bases from J, with 13 bases between. This chain's CDR3 is CASSETGGDQPQHF. CDR3 nucleotides: TGTGCCAGCAGCGAAACCGGTGGCGATCAGCCCCAGCATTTT.

Ten or more counts support this clonotype. The rearrangement joins TRBV5-1 to TRBJ1-6, with D possibly TRBD1 on 5 matching bases. Trimming stripped 4 bases from V and 10 bases from J, with 15 bases between. This CDR3 has 14 amino acids. From germline, CDR1 is SGHRS and CDR2 YFSETQ. As DNA, the CDR3 is TGCGCCAGCAGCCCTGGGACGAGCGGATCACCCCTCCACTTT. It codes for CASSPGTSGSPLHF.

This clonotype was recorded at least ten times. The rearrangement links TRBV19 to TRBJ2-7; D perhaps matches TRBD2 (5 bases). Between the trimmed V and J ends, which lost 9 bases and 7 bases, there was a span of 16 bases. The CDR3 length is 12 residues. Germline V gives CDR1 LNHDA, CDR2 SQIVND (reference sequence). This CDR3 reads CASSSGGTEQYF. The CDR3 DNA is TGTGCCAGCAGCTCAGGAGGAACAGAGCAGTACTTC.

The sample holds many counts of this clonotype. The chain is built from TRBV20-1 and TRBJ1-6; TRBD1 might be the D (5 bases). The CDR3 runs to 14 residues. Trimming cost V 6 bases and J 7 bases, with 16 bases left between them. CDR1 and CDR2 from the germline V gene are DFQATT and SNEGSKA (reference sequence). The CDR3 is CSARWGMGNSPLHF. The CDR3 DNA follows: TGCAGTGCCCGCTGGGGGATGGGGAATTCACCCCTCCACTTT.

V usage is TRBV12-3 or TRBV12-4 and J usage is TRBJ2-7; D may be TRBD2 (6 bases). The CDR3 covers 16 residues. Trimming shortened V by 0 bases and J by 7 bases, and 19 bases separated the two germline ends. The CDR3 loop reads CASSLARGRVPWEQYF. The CDR3 nucleotides read TGTGCCAGCAGTTTAGCGCGGGGCAGGGTTCCCTGGGAGCAGTACTTC.

This clonotype was seen at least ten times. The V and J genes are TRBV19 and TRBJ2-5; 8 bases map to TRBD1. Per the germline V gene, CDR1 is LNHDA and CDR2 is SQIVND (reference sequence). The CDR3 extends over 17 amino acids. The J segment lost 0 bases and the V segment lost 5 bases, leaving 11 bases of the junction unmatched. The CDR3 region is CASSDPGTGLYQETQYF. The CDR3 DNA follows: TGTGCCAGTAGTGACCCAGGGACAGGACTCTACCAAGAGACCCAGTACTTC.

This clonotype was counted at least ten times. J is TRBJ1-2 and V is TRBV25-1, with D unresolved. The CDR3 has 14 residues. Germline CDR1 is MGHDK and CDR2 is SYGVNS. With 3 bases removed from V and 4 bases from J, the gap between germline ends came to 12 bases. The CDR3 sequence is CASSEIGLSYGYTF. The CDR3 DNA sequence: TGTGCCAGCAGTGAGATCGGTCTGAGCTATGGCTACACCTTC.

About this clonotype itself: One end of the junction varies from germline; a read error may be responsible. V is TRBV10-3 and J is TRBJ1-4; the D is unclear. Germline values: CDR1 ENHRY, CDR2 SYGVKD. The CDR3 runs to 16 residues. CDR3 in amino acids: CASSESPAATNEKLFF. CDR3 nucleotide sequence: TGTGCCAGCAGTGAATCCCCGGCAGCAACTAATGAAAAACTGTTTTTT.

This clonotype was counted a few times. The rearrangement joins TRBV4-3 to TRBJ2-2; TRBD1 or TRBD2 may be the D gene (5 bases each). V shed 0 bases and J shed 4 bases, with 12 bases lying between them. The CDR3 totals 16 residues. Germline lookup yields CDR1 LGHNA and CDR2 YSLEER. CDR3 residues: CASSQDFTGRTGELFF. For the CDR3, the DNA is TGCGCCAGCAGCCAAGACTTTACGGGACGCACCGGGGAGCTGTTTTTT.

This clonotype was counted only a few times. CDR3 region: CSARVSGDYEQYF. The DNA for the CDR3 is TGCAGTGCTAGAGTTAGCGGTGACTACGAGCAGTACTTC. The V call is TRBV20-1, the J call TRBJ2-7, with a weak D call TRBD2 (6 bases). V lost 1 base and J 3 bases, leaving 10 bases between the germline ends. The CDR3 sequence is 13 residues long. Looked up from germline, CDR1 is DFQATT and CDR2 is SNEGSKA (reference sequence).

This clonotype was seen only a few times. The chain joins TRBV24-1 to TRBJ2-2; 8 bases fit TRBD2. Trimming removed 2 bases from V and 1 base from J; junction bases left unmatched: 5. CDR1 is KGHDR and CDR2 is SFDVKD in the germline V gene. This CDR3 region has 17 residues. The CDR3: CATSDSRLAKNTGELFF. CDR3 coding DNA: TGTGCCACCAGTGATTCCCGACTAGCGAAGAACACCGGGGAGCTGTTTTTT.

The chain couples TRBV9 to TRBJ2-5, with D perhaps given as TRBD1 or TRBD2 (5 bases each). Trimming left V 0 bases short and J 5 bases short, with 26 bases between. Germline CDR1 SGDLS, CDR2 YYNGEE. The CDR3 loop spans 19 amino acids. The CDR3 here is CASSVGSRDHPFLRETQYF. The CDR3 nucleotides read TGTGCCAGCAGCGTAGGGTCCCGGGACCATCCTTTTTTGAGGGAGACCCAGTACTTC.

This clonotype was observed many times. The chain combines TRBV20-1 with TRBJ2-7; possible D gene TRBD1, 5 bases. The CDR3 contains 13 residues. The germline V gene encodes CDR1 DFQATT and CDR2 SNEGSKA (reference sequence). V lost 3 bases and J lost 1, with 10 bases in between. The CDR3 here is CSARRQSSYEQYF. CDR3 in DNA: TGCAGTGCTAGGCGACAGTCTTCCTACGAGCAGTACTTC.

The V gene is TRBV12-3 or TRBV12-4, the J gene TRBJ1-1; D is perhaps TRBD1 (5 bases). The ends were cut back, 3 bases at V and 5 bases at J, with 16 bases in the middle. This CDR3 region has 15 residues. The CDR3 reads CASSFGNGGETEAFF. The CDR3 DNA sequence: TGTGCCAGCAGTTTCGGGAACGGGGGAGAGACTGAAGCTTTCTTT.

Note on this clonotype: An end of the junction differs from the germline gene, which may be a read error. The chain recombines TRBV9 with TRBJ1-1; TRBD1 is a possible D gene (6 bases). The CDR3 loop spans 15 amino acids. Germline lookup yields CDR1 SGDLS and CDR2 YYNGEE. CDR3 bases: TGTGCCAGCACCGAGGACATCCCCGGGGGCACTCAAGCTTTCTTT. Amino acids: CASTEDIPGGTQAFF.

The genes are TRBV24-1 and TRBJ1-5, with D perhaps matching TRBD1 (5 bases). CDR1 KGHDR and CDR2 SFDVKD come from the germline V gene. The CDR3 contains 15 residues. Trimming removed 4 bases at V and 14 bases at J, with 23 bases between. The CDR3 here is CATSETTGRISYEHF. Here the CDR3 DNA reads TGTGCCACCAGTGAAACCACGGGACGTATATCCTACGAGCATTTT.

J is TRBJ1-3 and V is TRBV15; no reliable D call. The CDR3 has 15 residues. V lost 0 bases, J lost 3 bases, and 9 bases lay in between. Germline CDR1 and CDR2: LNHNV and YYDKDF (reference sequence). The CDR3 sequence is CATSRDRYSGNTIYF. CDR3 DNA sequence: TGTGCCACCAGCAGAGATCGGTACAGTGGAAACACCATATATTTT.

This clonotype was counted a few times. The J gene is TRBJ1-1, the V gene TRBV6-5; no reliable D call. V was cut by 2 bases and J by 1 base, with 5 bases left in between. This CDR3 has 13 amino acids. Germline assignment: CDR1 MNHEY and CDR2 SVGAGI. The CDR3 is CASSYHGNTEAFF. CDR3 DNA: TGTGCCAGCAGTTACCATGGGAACACTGAAGCTTTCTTT.

The rearrangement joins TRBV29-1 to TRBJ2-5, with TRBD1 identical over 8 bases. The CDR3 is 12 amino acids. Germline assignment: CDR1 SQVTM and CDR2 ANQGSEA. The trim removed 8 bases at V and 7 bases at J, leaving 9 bases unmatched. This chain's CDR3 is CSPGTGRGTQYF. CDR3 coding DNA: TGCAGCCCTGGGACAGGCCGCGGGACCCAGTACTTC.

The CDR3 sequence: CSVKGLFTDTQYF. The CDR3 bases are TGCAGCGTTAAAGGACTCTTCACAGATACGCAGTATTTT. The chain carries TRBV29-1 and TRBJ2-3, with a tentative D call TRBD2 (5 bases). CDR3 size: 13 residues. Germline V gene lookup returns CDR1 SQVTM and CDR2 ANQGSEA. V was cut by 5 bases and J by 2 bases, with 11 bases left in between.

The rearrangement joins TRBV5-6 to TRBJ2-5, with 11 bases identical to TRBD2. This CDR3 spans 17 amino acids. CDR1 and CDR2 (germline): SGHDT, YYEEEE. Trimming took 2 bases from V and 2 from J; bases not matched to a gene: 8. The CDR3 nucleotides are TGTGCCAGCAGCTTAACGCCCGGGACTAGCGGACAAGAGACCCAGTACTTC. Amino acid sequence: CASSLTPGTSGQETQYF.

In this sample, this clonotype turned up many times. V is TRBV12-3 or TRBV12-4 and J is TRBJ2-7; D is uncertain. V gave up 6 bases and J gave up 0 bases, with 12 bases separating them. CDR3 length: 14 amino acids. Here the CDR3 reads CASSPPTGSYEQYF. As DNA, the CDR3 is TGTGCCAGCAGCCCCCCGACGGGCTCCTACGAGCAGTACTTC.

Many counts were recorded for this clonotype. V usage is TRBV7-9 and J usage is TRBJ2-7, with 11 bases fitting TRBD2. J gave up 6 bases and V 5 bases, and 9 bases lay outside the gene matches. Germline V gene data show CDR1 as SEHNR and CDR2 as FQNEAQ (reference sequence). The length of the CDR3 is 15 residues. The CDR3 protein is CASSPSSGRASEQYF. CDR3 nucleotides: TGTGCCAGCAGCCCTAGTAGCGGGAGGGCCAGCGAGCAGTACTTC.

In its sample, this clonotype was seen many times. The CDR3 is CAISEYAGGYTGELFF. The CDR3 region has the DNA TGTGCCATCAGTGAGTACGCGGGAGGCTACACCGGGGAGCTGTTTTTT. The chain links TRBV10-3 to TRBJ2-2; 8 bases fit TRBD2. The CDR3 extends over 16 amino acids. Germline values: CDR1 ENHRY, CDR2 SYGVKD. With 1 base clipped from V and 3 bases from J, the junction kept 4 bases outside the gene matches.

This clonotype came up many times. The chain is built from TRBV29-1 and TRBJ2-7; D might be TRBD2 (6 bases). Germline assignment: CDR1 SQVTM and CDR2 ANQGSEA. This CDR3 spans 12 amino acids. Trimming took off 5 bases at V and 4 bases at J, with 12 bases between the two ends. CDR3 region: CSVKKEGYEQYF. In nucleotides, the CDR3 is TGCAGCGTTAAAAAGGAGGGGTACGAGCAGTACTTC.

Only a few counts were recorded for this clonotype. The chain is built from TRBV7-9 and TRBJ1-1, with a possible D match to TRBD1 (6 bases). Trimming shortened V by 8 bases and J by 3 bases, and 13 bases separated the two germline ends. This CDR3 comprises 13 residues. Germline V gives CDR1 SEHNR, CDR2 FQNEAQ (reference sequence). The DNA for the CDR3 is TGTGCCAGCGGGGGAGGGGGAGACACTGAAGCTTTCTTT. This sequence encodes CASGGGGDTEAFF.